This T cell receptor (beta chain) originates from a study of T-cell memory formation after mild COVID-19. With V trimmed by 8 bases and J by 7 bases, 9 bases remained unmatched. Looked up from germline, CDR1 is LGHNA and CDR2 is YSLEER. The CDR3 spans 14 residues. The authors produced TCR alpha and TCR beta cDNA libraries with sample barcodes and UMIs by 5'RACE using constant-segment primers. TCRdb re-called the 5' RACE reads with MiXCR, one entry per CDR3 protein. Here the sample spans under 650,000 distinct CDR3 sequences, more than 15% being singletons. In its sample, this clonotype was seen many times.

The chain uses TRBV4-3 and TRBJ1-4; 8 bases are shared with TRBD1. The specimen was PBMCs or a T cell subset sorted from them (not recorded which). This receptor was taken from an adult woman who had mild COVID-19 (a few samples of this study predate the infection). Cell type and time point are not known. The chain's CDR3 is CASGWTGKSEKLFF. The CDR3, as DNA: TGCGCCAGCGGTTGGACAGGGAAGAGTGAAAAACTGTTTTTT.